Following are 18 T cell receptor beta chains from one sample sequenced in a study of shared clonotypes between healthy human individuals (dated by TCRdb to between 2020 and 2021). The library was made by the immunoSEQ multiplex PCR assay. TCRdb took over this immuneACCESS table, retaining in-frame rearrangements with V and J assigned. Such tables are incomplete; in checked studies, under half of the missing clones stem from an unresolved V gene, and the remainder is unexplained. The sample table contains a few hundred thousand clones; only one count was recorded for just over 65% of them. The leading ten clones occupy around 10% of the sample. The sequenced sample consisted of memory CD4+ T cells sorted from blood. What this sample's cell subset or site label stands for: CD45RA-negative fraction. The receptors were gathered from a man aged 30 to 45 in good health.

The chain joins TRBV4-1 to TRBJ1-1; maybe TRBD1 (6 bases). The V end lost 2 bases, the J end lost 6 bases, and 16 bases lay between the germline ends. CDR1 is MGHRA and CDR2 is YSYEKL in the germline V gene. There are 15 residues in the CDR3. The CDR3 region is CASSQYREGVAEAFF. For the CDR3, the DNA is TGCGCCAGCAGCCAATACAGGGAAGGGGTGGCTGAAGCTTTCTTT.

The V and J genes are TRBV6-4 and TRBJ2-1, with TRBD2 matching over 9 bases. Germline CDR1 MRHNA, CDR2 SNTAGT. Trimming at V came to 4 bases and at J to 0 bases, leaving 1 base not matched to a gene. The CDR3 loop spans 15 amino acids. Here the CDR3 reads CASSVAGDSYNEQFF. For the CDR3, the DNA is TGTGCCAGCAGTGTAGCGGGAGACTCCTACAATGAGCAGTTCTTC.

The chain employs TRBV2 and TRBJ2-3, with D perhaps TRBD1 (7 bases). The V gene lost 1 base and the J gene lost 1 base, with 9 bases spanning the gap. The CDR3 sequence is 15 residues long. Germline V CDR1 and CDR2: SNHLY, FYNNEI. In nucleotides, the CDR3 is TGTGCCAGCAGTGAAGGCAGGGGGGGCACAGATACGCAGTATTTT. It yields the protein CASSEGRGGTDTQYF.

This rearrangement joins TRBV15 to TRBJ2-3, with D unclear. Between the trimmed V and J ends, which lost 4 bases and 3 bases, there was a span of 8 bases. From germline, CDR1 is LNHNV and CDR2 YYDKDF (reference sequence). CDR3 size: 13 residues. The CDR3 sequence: CATSKDRTDTQYF. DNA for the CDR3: TGTGCCACCAGCAAAGACCGGACAGATACGCAGTATTTT. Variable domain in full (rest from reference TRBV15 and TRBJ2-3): DAMVIQNPRYQVTQFGKPVTLSCSQTLNHNVMYWYQQKSSQAPKLLFHYYDKDFNNEADTPDNFQSRRPNTSFCFLDIRSPGLGDTAMYLCATSKDRTDTQYFGPGTRLTVL.

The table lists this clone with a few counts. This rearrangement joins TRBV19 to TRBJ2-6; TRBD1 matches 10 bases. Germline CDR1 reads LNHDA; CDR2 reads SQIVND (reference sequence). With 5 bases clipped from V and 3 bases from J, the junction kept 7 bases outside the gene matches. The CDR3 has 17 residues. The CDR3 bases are TGTGCCAGTAGTCCCCGGGACAGGGGATTTGGGGCCAACGTCCTGACTTTC. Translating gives CASSPRDRGFGANVLTF.

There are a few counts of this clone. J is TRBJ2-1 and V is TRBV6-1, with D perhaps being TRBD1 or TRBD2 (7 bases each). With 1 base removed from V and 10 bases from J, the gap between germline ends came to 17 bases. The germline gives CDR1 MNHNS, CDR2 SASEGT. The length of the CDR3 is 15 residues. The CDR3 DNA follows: TGTGCCAGCAGTGAAGAATGGTCAGGGGGAGGGGAGCAGTTCTTC. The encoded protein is CASSEEWSGGGEQFF.

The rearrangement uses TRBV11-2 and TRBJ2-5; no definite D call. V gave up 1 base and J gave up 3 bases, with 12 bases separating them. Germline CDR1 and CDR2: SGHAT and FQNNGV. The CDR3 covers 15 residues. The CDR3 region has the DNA TGTGCCAGCAGCTTAGGTTATGGGTACGAAGAGACCCAGTACTTC. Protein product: CASSLGYGYEETQYF.

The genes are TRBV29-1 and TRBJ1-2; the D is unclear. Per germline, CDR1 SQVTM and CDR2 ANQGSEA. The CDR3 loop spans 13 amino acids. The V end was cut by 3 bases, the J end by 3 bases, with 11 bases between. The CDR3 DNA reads TGCAGCGTTGATTGGTATGATGACTATGGCTACACCTTC. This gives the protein CSVDWYDDYGYTF.

The CDR3, as DNA: TGTGCCAGCAGCCCTCAATTGCAATATGGTGAGCAGTTCTTC. Amino acid sequence: CASSPQLQYGEQFF. The rearrangement links TRBV14 to TRBJ2-1, with D hard to call. Germline lookup yields CDR1 SGHDN and CDR2 FVKESK. CDR3 length: 14 residues. V dropped 4 bases and J dropped 9 bases, with 16 bases sitting between them.

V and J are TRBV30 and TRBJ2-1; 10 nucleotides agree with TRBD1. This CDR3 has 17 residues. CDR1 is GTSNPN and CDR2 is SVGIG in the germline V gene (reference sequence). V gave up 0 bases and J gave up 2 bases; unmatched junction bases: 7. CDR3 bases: TGTGCCTGGAGTGTGTGGATAGGACAGGGGGCCTACAATGAGCAGTTCTTC. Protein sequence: CAWSVWIGQGAYNEQFF.

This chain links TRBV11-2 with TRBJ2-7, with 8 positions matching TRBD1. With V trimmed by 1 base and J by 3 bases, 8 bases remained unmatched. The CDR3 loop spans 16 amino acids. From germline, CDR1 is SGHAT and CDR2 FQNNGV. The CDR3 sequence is CASSLAHTGGVYEQYF. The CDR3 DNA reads TGTGCCAGCAGCTTAGCGCACACAGGGGGAGTCTACGAGCAGTACTTC.

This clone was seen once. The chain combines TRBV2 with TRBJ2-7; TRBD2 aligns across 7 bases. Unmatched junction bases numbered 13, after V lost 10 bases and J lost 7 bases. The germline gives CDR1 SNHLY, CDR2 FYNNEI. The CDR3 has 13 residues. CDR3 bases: TGTGCCATCCGGGACTATTCCTCTTGGGAGCAGTACTTC. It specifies CAIRDYSSWEQYF.

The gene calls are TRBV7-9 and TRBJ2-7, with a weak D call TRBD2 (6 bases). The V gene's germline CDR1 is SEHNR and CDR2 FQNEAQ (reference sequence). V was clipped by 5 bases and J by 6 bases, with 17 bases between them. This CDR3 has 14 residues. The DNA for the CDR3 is TGTGCCAGCAGCACTCAGGGAGGAGGAAGCGAGCAGTACTTC. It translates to CASSTQGGGSEQYF.

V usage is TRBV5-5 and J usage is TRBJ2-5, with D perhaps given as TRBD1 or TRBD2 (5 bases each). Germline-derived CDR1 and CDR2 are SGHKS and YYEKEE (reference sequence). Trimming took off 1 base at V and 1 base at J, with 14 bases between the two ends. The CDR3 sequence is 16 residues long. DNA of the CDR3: TGTGCCAGCAGCTTGATCCCAGGGCTAGCCCAAGAGACCCAGTACTTC. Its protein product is CASSLIPGLAQETQYF. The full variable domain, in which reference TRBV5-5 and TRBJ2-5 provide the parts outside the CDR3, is DAGVTQSPTHLIKTRGQQVTLRCSPISGHKSVSWYQQVLGQGPQFIFQYYEKEERGRGNFPDRFSARQFPNYSSELNVNALLLGDSALYLCASSLIPGLAQETQYFGPGTRLLVL.

Written as DNA, the CDR3 is TGTGCCAGCAGCACCCATCCCACCGTGACAGGACAGAATGAAAAACTGTTTTTT. It encodes CASSTHPTVTGQNEKLFF. The chain couples TRBV9 to TRBJ1-4; tentative D call: TRBD1 (6 bases). This CDR3 has 18 amino acids. V lost 4 bases to trimming and J lost 5 bases, with 24 bases between them. Germline CDR1 and CDR2: SGDLS and YYNGEE.

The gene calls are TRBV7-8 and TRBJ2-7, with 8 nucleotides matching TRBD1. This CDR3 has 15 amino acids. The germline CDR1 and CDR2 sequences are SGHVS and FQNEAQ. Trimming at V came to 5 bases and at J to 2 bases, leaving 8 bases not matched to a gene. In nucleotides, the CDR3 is TGTGCCAGCAGCGCACCCAGGGGGCAGACCTACGAGCAGTACTTC. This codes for CASSAPRGQTYEQYF.

In nucleotides, the CDR3 is TGTGCCAGCAGTCGGAGCTATGGCTACACCTTC. This sequence encodes CASSRSYGYTF. This chain connects TRBV28 to TRBJ1-2; no definite D call. V lost 5 bases to trimming and J lost 4 bases, with 5 bases between them. Germline V gene sequence: CDR1 MDHEN, CDR2 SYDVKM. The CDR3 length is 11 residues.

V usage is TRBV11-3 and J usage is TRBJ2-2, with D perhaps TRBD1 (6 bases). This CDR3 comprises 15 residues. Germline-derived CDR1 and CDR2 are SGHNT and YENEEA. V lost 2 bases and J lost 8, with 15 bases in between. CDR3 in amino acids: CASSLRTGSTGELFF. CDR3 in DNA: TGTGCCAGCAGCTTAAGAACAGGGAGCACGGGGGAGCTGTTTTTT.